This T cell receptor (beta chain) is from a study of T-cell reconstitution after alpha-beta-depleted transplantation in children. This clonotype has just a few counts. Preparation of the TCRbeta library used unique molecular identifiers. TCRdb fed the PCR reads into MiXCR, producing one record per CDR3 protein. The profile shows just under 550,000 distinct CDR3 sequences, approximately 16% of them singletons. The V and J ends lost 3 bases and 5 bases, in that order; junction bases with no gene match: 6. The CDR3 loop spans 14 amino acids. The receptor's source is a human donor who donated a stem cell graft to a child with acute lymphoblastic leukemia. This chain links TRBV12-3 or TRBV12-4 with TRBJ2-7; TRBD2 matches at 8 bases. The source material was PBMCs from the stem cell graft donor, sampled from the stem cell graft. The CDR3 coding sequence is TGTGCCAGCAGTTTTGCAGCGGGAGTAAACGAGCAGTACTTC. Translation: CASSFAAGVNEQYF.